This TCR beta chain was captured in a study of CD8 T cells in Susac syndrome. Reverse transcription of roughly 0.5 to 1 ug RNA was carried out with random hexamers. TCRdb reprocessed the immunoSEQ multiplex PCR reads via MiXCR and lists one record per CDR3 protein. The sample yields under 150,000 distinct CDR3 sequences, approximately 94% seen once. In germline, CDR1 is SGHDN, CDR2 FVKESK. J lost 3 bases, V lost 0 bases, and 9 bases had no gene match. The CDR3 is made up of 18 amino acids. The receptor comes from a human donor with Susac syndrome. The material sequenced was CD4+ T cells from PBMCs. The rearrangement links TRBV14 to TRBJ2-5, with 11 bases matching TRBD2. The CDR3 sequence is CASSQDFGTSGHKETQYF. In nucleotides, the CDR3 is TGTGCCAGCAGCCAAGATTTTGGGACTAGCGGACACAAAGAGACCCAGTACTTC. Drawing the rest from reference TRBV14 and TRBJ2-5, the complete variable domain is EAGVTQFPSHSVIEKGQTVTLRCDPISGHDNLYWYRRVMGKEIKFLLHFVKESKQDESGMPNNRFLAERTGGTYSTLKVQPAELEDSGVYFCASSQDFGTSGHKETQYFGPGTRLLVL.